This TCR beta chain was sequenced in a study of T cells in Graves' hyperthyroidism and ophthalmopathy. The TCR beta CDR3 regions underwent amplification using RNA transcripts as the source. An initial round of RT-PCR targeting the TCR CDR3 relied on the HTBI primer set. TCRdb independently ran MiXCR on the multiplex PCR reads; one entry per CDR3 protein. The sample has around 500,000 distinct CDR3 sequences; approximately 15% are singletons. Trimming took 0 bases from V and 3 from J, leaving 7 bases between them. Germline V gives CDR1 SGHRS, CDR2 YFSETQ. The CDR3 runs 13 residues. The sequence was obtained from a woman aged 18-30 years with Graves' hyperthyroidism. This chain connects TRBV5-1 to TRBJ2-7; no firm D call. The sample taken for sequencing was blood. The CDR3 DNA follows: TGCGCCAGCAGCTTGGCCGCCCACTACGAGCAGTACTTC. Protein sequence: CASSLAAHYEQYF.